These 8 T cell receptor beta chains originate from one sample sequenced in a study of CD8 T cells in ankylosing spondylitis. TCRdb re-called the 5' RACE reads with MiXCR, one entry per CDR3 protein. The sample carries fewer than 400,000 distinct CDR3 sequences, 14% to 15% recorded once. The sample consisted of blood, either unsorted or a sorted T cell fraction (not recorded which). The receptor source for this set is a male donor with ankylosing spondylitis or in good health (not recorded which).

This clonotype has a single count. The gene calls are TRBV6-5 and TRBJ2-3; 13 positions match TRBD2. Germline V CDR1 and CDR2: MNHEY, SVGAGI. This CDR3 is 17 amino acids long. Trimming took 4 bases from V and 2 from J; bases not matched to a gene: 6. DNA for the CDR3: TGTGCCAGCAGTTCGCCCGGACTAGCGGGAGTCACAGATACGCAGTATTTT. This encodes CASSSPGLAGVTDTQYF.

Here the CDR3 reads CASSRPGAWNEQFF. DNA for the CDR3: TGTGCCAGCAGCCGTCCGGGGGCATGGAATGAGCAGTTCTTC. This chain uses TRBV3-1 with TRBJ2-1, with D perhaps given as TRBD1 or TRBD2 (6 bases each). The CDR3 contains 14 residues. The germline V and J ends were trimmed by 4 bases and 7 bases, with 14 bases remaining between them. In germline, CDR1 is LGHDT, CDR2 YNNKEL (reference sequence).

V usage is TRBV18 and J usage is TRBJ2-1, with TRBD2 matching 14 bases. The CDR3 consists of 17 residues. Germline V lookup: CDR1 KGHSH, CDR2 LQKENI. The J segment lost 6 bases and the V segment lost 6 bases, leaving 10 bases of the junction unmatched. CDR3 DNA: TGTGCCAGCTCGTCACGCCCAGGGACTAGCGGGAGCAATGAGCAGTTCTTC. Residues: CASSSRPGTSGSNEQFF.

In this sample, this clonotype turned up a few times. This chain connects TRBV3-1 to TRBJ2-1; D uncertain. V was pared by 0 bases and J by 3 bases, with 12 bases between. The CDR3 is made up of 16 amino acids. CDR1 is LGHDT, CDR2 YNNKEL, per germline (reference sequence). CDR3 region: CASSQEETAVYNEQFF. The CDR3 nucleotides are TGTGCCAGCAGCCAAGAGGAAACCGCGGTCTACAATGAGCAGTTCTTC.

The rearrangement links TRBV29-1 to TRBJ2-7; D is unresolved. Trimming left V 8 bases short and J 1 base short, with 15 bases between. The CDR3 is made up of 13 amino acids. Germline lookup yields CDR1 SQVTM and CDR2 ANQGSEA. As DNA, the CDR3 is TGCAGCCCCTCCCTCCCCGGGTCCTACGAGCAGTACTTC. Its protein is CSPSLPGSYEQYF.

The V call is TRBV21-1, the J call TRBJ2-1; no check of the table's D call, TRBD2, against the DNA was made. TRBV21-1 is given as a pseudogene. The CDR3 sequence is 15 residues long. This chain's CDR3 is CASTHSRKRYNEQFF. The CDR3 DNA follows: TGTGCCAGCACCCACTCCCGCAAGCGGTACAATGAGCAGTTCTTC.

CDR3 DNA sequence: TGTGCCAGCAGCTTTGGGCCTCGTGAAAAACTGTTTTTT. Translating gives CASSFGPREKLFF. This chain links TRBV5-5 with TRBJ1-4, with unresolved D. The CDR3 extends over 13 amino acids. Per the germline V gene, CDR1 is SGHKS and CDR2 is YYEKEE (reference sequence). Trimming removed 2 bases from V and 7 bases from J, with 9 bases in between.

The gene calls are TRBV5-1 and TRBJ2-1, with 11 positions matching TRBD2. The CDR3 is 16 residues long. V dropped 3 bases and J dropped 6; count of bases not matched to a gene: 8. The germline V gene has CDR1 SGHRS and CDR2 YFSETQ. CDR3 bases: TGCGCCAGCAGCTCTGAGGGGACTAGCGGTCGCAATGAGCAGTTCTTC. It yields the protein CASSSEGTSGRNEQFF. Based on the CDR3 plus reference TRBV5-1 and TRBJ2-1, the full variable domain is KAGVTQTPRYLIKTRGQQVTLSCSPISGHRSVSWYQQTPGQGLQFLFEYFSETQRNKGNFPGRFSGRQFSNSRSEMNVSTLELGDSALYLCASSSEGTSGRNEQFFGPGTRLTVL.